The T cell receptor beta chain described here comes from a study of blood T cell repertoires in COVID-19. Germline CDR1 reads MNHEY; CDR2 reads SVGAGI. This CDR3 is built from 14 residues. The V gene lost 2 bases and the J gene lost 1 base, with 7 bases spanning the gap. Original processing methods: Nucleated cell number was recorded as an estimate derived from reference gene primer amplification. The data were produced by immunoSEQ multiplex PCR, yet TCRdb's version contains in-frame clones alone and is incomplete. For V, J and clone size, that table is used; D and trimming come from the DNA. The sample shows about half a million clones, around 85% of them seen only once. The recovered donors of Cohort 3 showed two negative PCRs, clearance, or symptom resolution.

The TCR sequence derives from a woman between 55 and 75 years old who had recovered from COVID-19. Sample: PBMCs or T cells enriched from blood (not recorded which). V usage is TRBV6-5 and J usage is TRBJ2-3, with D perhaps TRBD1 (5 bases). Written as DNA, the CDR3 is TGTGCCAGCAGTTACGGCAGGGGCACAGATACGCAGTATTTT. It specifies CASSYGRGTDTQYF.